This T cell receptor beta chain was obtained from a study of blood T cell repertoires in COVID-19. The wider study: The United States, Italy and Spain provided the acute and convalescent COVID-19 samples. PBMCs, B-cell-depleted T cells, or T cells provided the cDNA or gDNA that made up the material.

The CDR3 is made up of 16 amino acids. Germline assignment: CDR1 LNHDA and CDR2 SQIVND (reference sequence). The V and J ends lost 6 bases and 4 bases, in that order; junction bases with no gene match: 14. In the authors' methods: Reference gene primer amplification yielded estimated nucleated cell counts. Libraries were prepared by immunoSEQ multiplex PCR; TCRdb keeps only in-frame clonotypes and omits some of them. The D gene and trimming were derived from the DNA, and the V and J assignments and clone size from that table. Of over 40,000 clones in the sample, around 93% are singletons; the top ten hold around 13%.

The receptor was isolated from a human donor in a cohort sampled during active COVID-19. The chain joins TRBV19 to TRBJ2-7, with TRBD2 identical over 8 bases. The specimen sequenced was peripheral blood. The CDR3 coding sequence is TGTGCCAGTAGCACCACCCGGCGGGGGGCAGGTTACGAGCAGTACTTC. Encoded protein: CASSTTRRGAGYEQYF.